Listed here is a single T cell receptor beta chain. The antigen is unknown. The data originate from a study of T cell responses to AZD1222 COVID-19 vaccine. Study context: Some second doses came at about 4 weeks and others at about 12 weeks; these were pooled.

The CDR3 has 15 residues. Trimming removed 0 bases at V and 2 bases at J, with 9 bases between. Germline CDR1 and CDR2: SGHRS and YFSETQ. Method: immunoSEQ multiplex PCR; TCRdb's copy keeps in-frame clones and lacks some. The data show around 100,000 clones, 88% seen once. Whole-study findings and limits: Only 5 or 6 AZD1222 recipients were seropositive at baseline.

This receptor was taken from an adult in good health. The sample here was peripheral blood, taken on day 0 of AZD1222 vaccination. The chain links TRBV5-1 to TRBJ2-1, with D perhaps matching TRBD2 (5 bases). CDR3 amino acids: CASSLAGFTYNEQFF. Here the CDR3 DNA reads TGCGCCAGCAGCTTGGCGGGATTCACCTACAATGAGCAGTTCTTC.